This TCR beta chain was identified in a study of T-cell reconstitution after alpha-beta-depleted transplantation in children. This clonotype turned up a few times. The antigen remains undetermined. Unique molecular identifiers featured in how the TCRbeta library was prepared. One entry per CDR3 protein results from TCRdb running MiXCR on the PCR reads. Here the sample spans approximately 85,000 distinct CDR3 sequences, roughly a sixth being singletons. Trimming took off 0 bases at V and 4 bases at J, with 15 bases between the two ends. Germline loops: CDR1 DFQATT, CDR2 SNEGSKA (reference sequence). CDR3 length equals 15 residues. Overall study results and limits: Expanded graft clones, several hundred of them, were reportedly the source of alpha-beta T cells about two months after transplant.

The material sequenced was PBMCs, mostly from graft donor cells, taken 180 days after TCRalphabeta/CD19-depleted stem cell transplant. V gene TRBV20-1 combines with J gene TRBJ1-2; possible D gene TRBD1, 5 bases. The origin of this receptor is a male patient aged 2-15 years who had a stem cell transplant for acute lymphoblastic leukemia, so the T cells may come from the graft donor. The chain's CDR3 is CSARDGGSHSYGYTF. Here the CDR3 DNA reads TGCAGTGCTAGAGATGGGGGGAGCCACTCCTATGGCTACACCTTC.